This record concerns one T cell receptor beta chain sequence. This record belongs to a study of T cell responses to AZD1222 COVID-19 vaccine. Measured with immunoSEQ multiplex PCR; TCRdb has only the in-frame clones, and not every one. This sample has about 130,000 clones, with 93% found just once. This CDR3 region has 19 residues. J lost 2 bases, V lost 4 bases, and 14 bases had no gene match. Germline assignment: CDR1 LNHNV and CDR2 YYDKDF (reference sequence). J is TRBJ2-3 and V is TRBV15, with TRBD2 matching over 11 bases. This receptor was taken from an adult in good health. This specimen was peripheral blood, taken on day 0 of AZD1222 vaccination. The CDR3 region is CATSILKGLAVLITDTQYF. The CDR3, as DNA: TGTGCCACCAGCATCCTTAAGGGACTAGCGGTTTTGATCACAGATACGCAGTATTTT.